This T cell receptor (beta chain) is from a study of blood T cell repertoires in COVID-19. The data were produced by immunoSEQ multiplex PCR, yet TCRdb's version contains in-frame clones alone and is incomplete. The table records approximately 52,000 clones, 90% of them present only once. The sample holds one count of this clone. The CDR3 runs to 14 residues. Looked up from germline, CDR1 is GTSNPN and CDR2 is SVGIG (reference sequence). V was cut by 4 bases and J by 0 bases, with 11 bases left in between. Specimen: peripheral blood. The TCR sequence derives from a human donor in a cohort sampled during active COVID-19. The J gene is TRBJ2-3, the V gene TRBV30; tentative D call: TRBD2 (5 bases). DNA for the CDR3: TGTGCCTGGACTCTCGGCGGGAGCACAGATACGCAGTATTTT. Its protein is CAWTLGGSTDTQYF.